The rows below give T cell receptor beta chains drawn from one sample of a study of blood T cell repertoires in COVID-19. The method was immunoSEQ multiplex PCR; TCRdb's version includes in-frame clones alone and lacks a portion of them. The table shows under 100,000 clones, with about four fifths occurring only once. The sequenced sample was peripheral blood. The receptors were sampled from a woman aged 65 to 85 with acute or convalescent COVID-19. CDR3s include the opening cysteine and the closing phenylalanine or tryptophan. A D gene is named only where the DNA matches it firmly. The size field is filled for only some rows; it gives once, few, many or a size class.

d_call,clone_size,v_call,j_call,cdr3_aa,cdr3_nt
TRBD1,-,TRBV7-9,TRBJ1-2,CASSLDRATNYGYTF,TGTGCCAGCAGCCTGGACAGGGCGACTAACTATGGCTACACCTTC
-,-,TRBV18,TRBJ1-6,CASSPMAQRDYNSPLHF,TGTGCCAGCTCACCAATGGCACAGAGAGACTATAATTCACCCCTCCACTTT
-,few,TRBV19,TRBJ2-6,CASTVRGAGGANVLTF,TGTGCCAGTACCGTCCGGGGGGCGGGCGGGGCCAACGTCCTGACTTTC
TRBD1,-,TRBV18,TRBJ1-5,CASSQGQSNQPQHF,TGTGCCAGCTCACAGGGACAGAGTAATCAGCCCCAGCATTTT
-,-,TRBV30,TRBJ1-3,CAWSTMTGRLSGNTIYF,TGTGCCTGGAGTACGATGACAGGCCGCCTCTCTGGAAACACCATATATTTT
-,-,TRBV10-1,TRBJ2-7,CASSVLPTYEQYF,TGCGCCAGCAGTGTGCTACCTACCTACGAGCAGTACTTC
-,-,TRBV5-4,TRBJ2-5,CASSLPARNQETQYF,TGTGCCAGCAGCTTGCCTGCGAGGAATCAAGAGACCCAGTACTTC
-,-,TRBV30,TRBJ2-3,CAWSRSLGTDTQYF,TGTGCCTGGAGCCGCAGTCTGGGCACAGATACGCAGTATTTT
TRBD1,-,TRBV5-1,TRBJ1-1,CASSTQTGLNTEAFF,TGCGCCAGCAGCACCCAGACAGGGCTGAACACTGAAGCTTTCTTT
-,-,TRBV18,TRBJ1-1,CASSPSQLGDRTEAFF,TGTGCCAGCTCACCAAGCCAGCTAGGGGATCGCACTGAAGCTTTCTTT
-,once,TRBV5-1,TRBJ2-2,CASQRIDNTGELFF,TGCGCCAGCCAGCGTATCGACAACACCGGGGAGCTGTTTTTT
-,-,TRBV7-6,TRBJ1-2,CASSLSGGDGYTF,TGTGCCAGCAGCTTGAGCGGCGGAGATGGCTACACCTTC
TRBD1,-,TRBV2,TRBJ1-2,CASSTQGADGYTF,TGTGCCAGCAGTACACAGGGGGCGGATGGCTACACCTTC
-,few,TRBV15,TRBJ2-7,CATSRTGSSYEQYF,TGTGCCACCAGCAGAACAGGGAGCTCCTACGAGCAGTACTTC
-,-,TRBV19,TRBJ1-1,CASTQNTEAFF,TGTGCCAGTACCCAGAACACTGAAGCTTTCTTT
TRBD2,-,TRBV5-8,TRBJ2-2,CASSLGTSGFTGELFF,TGTGCCAGCAGCTTGGGGACTAGCGGATTCACCGGGGAGCTGTTTTTT
TRBD1,-,TRBV4-1,TRBJ2-7,CASSQRTGAYEQYF,TGCGCCAGCAGCCAACGGACAGGGGCCTACGAGCAGTACTTC
TRBD1,-,TRBV5-1,TRBJ1-3,CATATGDPGNTIYF,TGCGCCACCGCAACAGGGGACCCTGGAAACACCATATATTTT
-,-,TRBV5-1,TRBJ2-3,CASSFDRGSSTDTQYF,TGCGCCAGCAGCTTCGATAGGGGTTCTAGCACAGATACGCAGTATTTT
-,-,TRBV3-1/TRBV3-2,TRBJ1-3,CASSQDSGSSGNTIYF,TGTGCCAGCAGCCAAGATTCTGGGAGCTCTGGAAACACCATATATTTT
TRBD1,few,TRBV5-6,TRBJ2-3,CASSLVGDRGLADTQYF,TGTGCCAGCAGCTTGGTGGGGGACAGGGGACTCGCGGATACGCAGTATTTT
TRBD2,-,TRBV12-5,TRBJ2-1,CASGFGGDNEQFF,TGTGCTAGTGGTTTTGGGGGGGACAATGAGCAGTTCTTC
TRBD1,-,TRBV5-1,TRBJ1-2,CASSYLTGLNYGYTF,TGCGCCAGCAGCTACCTGACAGGGCTTAACTATGGCTACACCTTC
-,-,TRBV5-1,TRBJ1-1,CASSLGGSPNTEAFF,TGCGCCAGCAGCTTAGGAGGGTCTCCGAACACTGAAGCTTTCTTT
-,-,TRBV4-1,TRBJ2-5,CASSQRTVQETQYF,TGCGCCAGCAGCCAACGGACTGTACAAGAGACCCAGTACTTC
-,-,TRBV7-9,TRBJ2-2,CASSSLQGTTGELFF,TGTGCCAGCAGCTCCTTACAGGGAACGACCGGGGAGCTGTTTTTT
-,-,TRBV3-1/TRBV3-2,TRBJ1-2,CASSQVGGPGYGYTF,TGTGCCAGCAGCCAAGTGGGGGGGCCGGGCTATGGCTACACCTTC
-,-,TRBV3-1/TRBV3-2,TRBJ2-1,CASSLGTHYNEQFF,TGTGCCAGCAGCCTCGGGACTCACTACAATGAGCAGTTCTTC
-,-,TRBV3-1/TRBV3-2,TRBJ1-2,CASSLNENYGYTF,TGTGCCAGCAGCCTCAATGAGAACTATGGCTACACCTTC
TRBD1,-,TRBV7-8,TRBJ1-6,CASSLVRTGGRSPLHF,TGTGCCAGCAGCTTAGTGCGGACAGGGGGCAGGTCACCCCTCCACTTT
TRBD1,-,TRBV5-1,TRBJ2-2,CASSLEGTGDLGELFF,TGCGCCAGCAGCTTGGAGGGGACAGGGGATTTGGGGGAGCTGTTTTTT
-,-,TRBV5-1,TRBJ2-3,CASSFTSRGTDTQYF,TGCGCCAGCAGCTTCACATCGAGGGGCACAGATACGCAGTATTTT
TRBD1,once,TRBV30,TRBJ1-1,CAWSDQGAHAFF,TGTGCCTGGAGTGATCAGGGGGCGCACGCTTTCTTT
-,-,TRBV18,TRBJ1-3,CASSPPGRTGNTIYF,TGTGCCAGCTCACCACCGGGGCGTACGGGAAACACCATATATTTT
-,-,TRBV5-1,TRBJ2-7,CASSLAETGYEQYF,TGCGCCAGCAGCTTGGCCGAAACAGGCTACGAGCAGTACTTC
-,-,TRBV6-1,TRBJ2-7,CASSEASPLYEQYF,TGTGCCAGCAGTGAAGCGAGTCCGCTTTACGAGCAGTACTTC
-,-,TRBV27,TRBJ2-7,CASFPWAGEILTYEQYF,TGTGCCAGCTTTCCGTGGGCAGGGGAGATACTAACCTACGAGCAGTACTTC
-,-,TRBV19,TRBJ1-1,CASRISRGNTEAFF,TGTGCCAGTAGGATCTCCAGGGGGAACACTGAAGCTTTCTTT
-,-,TRBV29-1,TRBJ1-2,CSVDGMKENYGYTF,TGCAGCGTTGACGGGATGAAGGAAAACTATGGCTACACCTTC
TRBD1,-,TRBV5-4,TRBJ1-4,CAARGQGNEKLFF,TGTGCCGCCAGGGGACAGGGTAATGAAAAACTGTTTTTT
-,-,TRBV4-1,TRBJ1-2,CASSQDNRPYTF,TGCGCCAGCAGCCAAGATAACAGACCTTACACCTTC
-,once,TRBV5-1,TRBJ1-4,CASSFGRVATNEKLFF,TGCGCCAGCAGCTTCGGCCGGGTTGCAACTAATGAAAAACTGTTTTTT
-,-,TRBV6-6,TRBJ1-2,CASSTADGYTF,TGTGCCAGCAGTACAGCTGACGGCTACACCTTC
TRBD1,few,TRBV20-1,TRBJ1-2,CSASGTGEYYGYTF,TGCAGTGCTAGTGGGACAGGGGAATACTATGGCTACACCTTC
-,-,TRBV9,TRBJ2-7,CASSSYQGTYEQYF,TGTGCCAGCTCGTCGTACCAGGGCACCTACGAGCAGTACTTC
-,-,TRBV2,TRBJ1-2,CASRTNGYTF,TGTGCCAGCAGGACAAATGGCTACACCTTC
TRBD1,-,TRBV5-5,TRBJ1-6,CASTPRGQGNSPLHF,TGTGCCAGCACACCCCGGGGACAGGGTAATTCACCCCTCCACTTT
-,once,TRBV30,TRBJ1-2,CAWSVDTLYGYTF,TGTGCCTGGAGTGTAGACACCCTCTATGGCTACACCTTC
-,-,TRBV2,TRBJ1-4,CASLEERGEKLFF,TGTGCCAGCCTTGAGGAGCGGGGTGAAAAACTGTTTTTT
-,few,TRBV2,TRBJ2-6,CASSNRENLLTTGANVLTF,TGTGCCAGCAGTAACAGGGAGAATCTCCTCACAACTGGGGCCAACGTCCTGACTTTC
TRBD2,-,TRBV11-2,TRBJ2-3,CASSLVGGRGGQDTQYF,TGTGCCAGCAGCTTAGTCGGCGGGCGGGGGGGTCAAGATACGCAGTATTTT
-,-,TRBV3-1/TRBV3-2,TRBJ1-1,CASSQETGSDTEAFF,TGTGCCAGCAGCCAGGAGACAGGCTCGGACACTGAAGCTTTCTTT
-,-,TRBV9,TRBJ1-1,CASSVGSGPSAFF,TGTGCCAGCAGCGTAGGGTCAGGCCCCTCGGCTTTCTTT
-,-,TRBV10-3,TRBJ2-7,CAISDQGLNSYEQYF,TGTGCCATCAGTGACCAGGGGCTAAACTCCTACGAGCAGTACTTC
TRBD2,-,TRBV5-5,TRBJ2-1,CASIGLAPNEQFF,TGTGCCAGCATCGGACTAGCTCCCAATGAGCAGTTCTTC
TRBD1,-,TRBV30,TRBJ1-3,CAQTRTGSGNTIYF,TGTGCCCAAACCCGGACAGGCTCTGGAAACACCATATATTTT
TRBD2,-,TRBV3-1/TRBV3-2,TRBJ2-5,CASRYGTRKTQYF,TGTGCCAGCAGATACGGGACTAGAAAGACCCAGTACTTC